This TCR beta chain came from a study of patients and donors after allogeneic stem cell transplantation. This clonotype has just a few counts. V dropped 7 bases and J dropped 1; count of bases not matched to a gene: 3. Germline V gene sequence: CDR1 SNHLY, CDR2 FYNNEI. The CDR3 totals 14 residues. TCRdb re-called the RT-PCR reads with MiXCR, one entry per CDR3 protein. The sample includes about a million distinct CDR3 sequences, about a sixth seen only once; the top ten take around 6%. This TCR derives from a human donor who was either an allogeneic HSCT recipient or a stem cell or donor lymphocyte infusion donor (not recorded which). It is not recorded whose cells these are; they may come from a transplant donor. The V call is TRBV2, the J call TRBJ2-5; 10 nucleotides match TRBD1. Material: blood, either unsorted or a sorted T cell fraction (not recorded which). Here the CDR3 DNA reads TGTGCCAGCAACTGGGACAGGGGCCAAGAGACCCAGTACTTC. Amino acids: CASNWDRGQETQYF.